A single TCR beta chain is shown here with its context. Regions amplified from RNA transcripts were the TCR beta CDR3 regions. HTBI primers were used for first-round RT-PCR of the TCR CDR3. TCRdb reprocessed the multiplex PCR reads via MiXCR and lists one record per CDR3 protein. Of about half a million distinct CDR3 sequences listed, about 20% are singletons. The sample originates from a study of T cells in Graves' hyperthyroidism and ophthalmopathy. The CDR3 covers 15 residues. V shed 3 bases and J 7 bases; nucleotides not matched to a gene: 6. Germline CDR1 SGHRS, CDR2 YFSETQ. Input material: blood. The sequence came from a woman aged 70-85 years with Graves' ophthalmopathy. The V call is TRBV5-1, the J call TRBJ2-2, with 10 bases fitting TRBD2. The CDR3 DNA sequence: TGCGCCAGCAGCTCAAAACTAGCGGGAAACGGGGAGCTGTTTTTT. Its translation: CASSSKLAGNGELFF.